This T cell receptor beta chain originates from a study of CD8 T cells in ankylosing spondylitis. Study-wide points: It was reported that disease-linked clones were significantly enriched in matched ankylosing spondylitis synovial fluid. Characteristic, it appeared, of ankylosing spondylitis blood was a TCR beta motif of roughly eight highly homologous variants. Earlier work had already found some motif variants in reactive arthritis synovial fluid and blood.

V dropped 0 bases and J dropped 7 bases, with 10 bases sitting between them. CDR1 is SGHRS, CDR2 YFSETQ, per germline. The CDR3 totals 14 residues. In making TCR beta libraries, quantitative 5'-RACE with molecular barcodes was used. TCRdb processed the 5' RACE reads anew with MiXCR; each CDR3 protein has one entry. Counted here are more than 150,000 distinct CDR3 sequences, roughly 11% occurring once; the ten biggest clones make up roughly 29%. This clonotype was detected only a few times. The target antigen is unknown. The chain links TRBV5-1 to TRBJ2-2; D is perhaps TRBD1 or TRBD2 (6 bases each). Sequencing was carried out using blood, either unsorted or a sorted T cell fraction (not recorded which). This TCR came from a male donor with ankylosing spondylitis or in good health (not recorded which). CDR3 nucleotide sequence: TGCGCCAGCAGCTTGGACGGGGGCGGCGGGGAGCTGTTTTTT. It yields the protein CASSLDGGGGELFF.